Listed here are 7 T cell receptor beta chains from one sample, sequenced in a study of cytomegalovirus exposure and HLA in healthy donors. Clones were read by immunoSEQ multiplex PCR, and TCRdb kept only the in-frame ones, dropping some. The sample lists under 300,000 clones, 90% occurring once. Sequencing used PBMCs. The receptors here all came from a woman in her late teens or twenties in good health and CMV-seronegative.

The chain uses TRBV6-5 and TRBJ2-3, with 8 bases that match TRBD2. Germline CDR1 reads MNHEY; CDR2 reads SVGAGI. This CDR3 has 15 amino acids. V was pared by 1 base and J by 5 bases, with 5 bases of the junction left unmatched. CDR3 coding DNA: TGTGCCAGCAGTTACTGGCGGGGGGCCAAAGATACGCAGTATTTT. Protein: CASSYWRGAKDTQYF.

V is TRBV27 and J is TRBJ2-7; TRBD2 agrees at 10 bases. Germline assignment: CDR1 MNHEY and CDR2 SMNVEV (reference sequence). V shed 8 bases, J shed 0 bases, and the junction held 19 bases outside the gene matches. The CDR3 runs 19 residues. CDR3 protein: CASLLYGASGGPGSYEQYV. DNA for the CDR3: TGTGCCAGCCTACTCTATGGGGCTAGCGGGGGCCCAGGCTCCTACGAGCAGTACGTC.

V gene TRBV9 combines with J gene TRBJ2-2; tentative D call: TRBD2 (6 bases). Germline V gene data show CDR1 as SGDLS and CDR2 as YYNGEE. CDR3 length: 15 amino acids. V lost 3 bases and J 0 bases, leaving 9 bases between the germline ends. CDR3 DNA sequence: TGTGCCAGCAGCGCCCGACTAGCGAACACCGGGGAGCTGTTTTTT. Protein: CASSARLANTGELFF.

The CDR3 region is CASSEAQGTDTQYF. The CDR3 DNA is TGTGCCAGCAGTGAAGCACAGGGAACAGATACGCAGTATTTT. The chain carries TRBV6-1 and TRBJ2-3; D is possibly TRBD1 (6 bases). The germline CDR1 and CDR2 sequences are MNHNS and SASEGT. Trimming left V 0 bases short and J 3 bases short, with 7 bases between. This CDR3 spans 14 amino acids.

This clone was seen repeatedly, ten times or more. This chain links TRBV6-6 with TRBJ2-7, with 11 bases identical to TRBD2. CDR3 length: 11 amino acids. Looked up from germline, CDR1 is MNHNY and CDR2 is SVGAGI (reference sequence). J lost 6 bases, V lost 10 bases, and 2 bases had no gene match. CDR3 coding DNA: TGTGCCATACTAGCGGGGGTCGAGCAGTACTTC. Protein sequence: CAILAGVEQYF.

The CDR3 here is CASNLLAGEAGYTF. The CDR3 region has the DNA TGTGCCAGCAACCTGCTCGCGGGGGAGGCTGGCTACACCTTC. The genes are TRBV27 and TRBJ1-2; D is perhaps TRBD1 (5 bases). The V end was cut by 7 bases, the J end by 7 bases, with 19 bases between. The CDR3 length is 14 residues. Germline V gene lookup returns CDR1 MNHEY and CDR2 SMNVEV (reference sequence).

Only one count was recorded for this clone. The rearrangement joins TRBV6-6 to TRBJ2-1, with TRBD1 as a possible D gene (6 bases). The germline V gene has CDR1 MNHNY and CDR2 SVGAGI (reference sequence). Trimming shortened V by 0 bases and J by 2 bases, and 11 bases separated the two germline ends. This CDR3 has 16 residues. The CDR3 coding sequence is TGTGCCAGCAGTTACTCGAAACAGGGTCCCTACAATGAGCAGTTCTTC. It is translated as CASSYSKQGPYNEQFF.